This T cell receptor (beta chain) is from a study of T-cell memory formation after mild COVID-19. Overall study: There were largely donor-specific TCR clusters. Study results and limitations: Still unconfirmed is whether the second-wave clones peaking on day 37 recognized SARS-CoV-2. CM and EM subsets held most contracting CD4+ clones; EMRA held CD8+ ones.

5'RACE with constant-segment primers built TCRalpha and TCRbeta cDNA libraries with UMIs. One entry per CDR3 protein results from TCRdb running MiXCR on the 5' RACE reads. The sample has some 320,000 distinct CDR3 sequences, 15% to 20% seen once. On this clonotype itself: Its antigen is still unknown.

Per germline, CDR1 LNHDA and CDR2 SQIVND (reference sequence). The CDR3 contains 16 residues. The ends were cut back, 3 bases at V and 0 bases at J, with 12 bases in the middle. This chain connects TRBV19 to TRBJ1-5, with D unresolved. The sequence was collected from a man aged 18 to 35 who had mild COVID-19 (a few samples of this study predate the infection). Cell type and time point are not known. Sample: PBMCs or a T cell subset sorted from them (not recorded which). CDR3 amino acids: CASSMDRADSNQPQHF. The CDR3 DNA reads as TGTGCCAGTAGTATGGACCGAGCAGATAGCAATCAGCCCCAGCATTTT.